Listed here are 14 T cell receptor beta chains from one sample, sequenced in a study of T cells after yellow fever vaccination (dated by TCRdb to about 2019). The treatment or condition label, read with the paper, signifies: live attenuated yellow fever vaccine strain. Preparation of the library involved 5' RACE. Reads for this sample came from an Illumina NovaSeq 6000. The public reads were reanalyzed by TCRdb: fastp trimming at Q25, MiXCR alignment, in-frame beta chains only. Records with the same CDR3 protein are collapsed into one entry carrying the most frequent genes and DNA. Here the sample has about 340,000 distinct CDR3 sequences; 4% occur a single time. The biggest ten clones account for roughly 24% of the sample. Sequencing was performed on PBMCs, taken 5 days after the yellow fever booster vaccination. These receptors were collected from a man aged 18 to 30 who received the YFV17D yellow fever vaccine.

The CDR3 coding sequence is TGCAGTGCTCTCACGAGCCAAGAGACCCAGTACTTC. As protein: CSALTSQETQYF. The V call is TRBV20-1, the J call TRBJ2-5; no definite D call. Germline-derived CDR1 and CDR2 are DFQATT and SNEGSKA (reference sequence). V lost 5 bases to trimming and J lost 1 base, with 8 bases between them. This CDR3 contains 12 residues.

This clonotype was counted many times. The rearrangement links TRBV24-1 to TRBJ2-2, with no clear D. V was shortened by 3 bases and J by 1 base, with 8 bases between the two germline ends. The CDR3 loop spans 15 amino acids. Germline V lookup: CDR1 KGHDR, CDR2 SFDVKD. The CDR3 protein is CATSDHRMNTGELFF. CDR3 bases: TGTGCCACCAGTGATCACCGAATGAACACCGGGGAGCTGTTTTTT.

This clonotype was seen only a few times. This sequence joins TRBV11-2 and TRBJ2-7; 10 bases match TRBD1. CDR1 and CDR2 (germline): SGHAT, FQNNGV. With 6 bases clipped from V and 2 bases from J, the junction kept 10 bases outside the gene matches. The CDR3 runs to 16 residues. Here the CDR3 reads CASRNPRGQGAYEQYF. The CDR3 DNA is TGTGCCAGCAGAAACCCTCGCGGACAGGGGGCCTACGAGCAGTACTTC.

This clonotype was found a few times. The gene calls are TRBV6-5 and TRBJ1-6; D gene unclear. Germline values: CDR1 MNHEY, CDR2 SVGAGI. Trimming removed 0 bases from V and 0 bases from J, with 12 bases in between. The CDR3 consists of 18 residues. The CDR3 DNA is TGTGCCAGCAGTTACTCGATACGGGGAAGCTCCTATAATTCACCCCTCCACTTT. Residues: CASSYSIRGSSYNSPLHF.

The rearrangement links TRBV12-3 or TRBV12-4 to TRBJ2-1, with TRBD2 matching 12 bases. The V segment lost 4 bases and the J segment 7 bases; nucleotides outside the gene matches: 5. The CDR3 runs to 15 residues. The CDR3 DNA reads TGTGCCAGCAGTTCTCTAGCGGGGGGGTGGAATGAGCAGTTCTTC. It specifies CASSSLAGGWNEQFF.

This clonotype occurred a few times. This sequence joins TRBV6-1 and TRBJ2-3, with 7 bases that match TRBD2. Germline loops: CDR1 MNHNS, CDR2 SASEGT. V lost 2 bases to trimming and J lost 7 bases; unmatched junction nucleotides: 3. The CDR3 totals 13 residues. CDR3 sequence: CASSESGGYTQYF. The CDR3 nucleotides read TGTGCCAGCAGTGAATCGGGGGGTTATACGCAGTATTTT.

This clonotype came up many times. The J gene is TRBJ2-5, the V gene TRBV5-1; possible D gene TRBD2, 5 bases. The CDR3 extends over 14 amino acids. Germline CDR1 is SGHRS and CDR2 is YFSETQ. Trimming cost V 0 bases and J 4 bases, with 10 bases left between them. The CDR3 DNA reads as TGCGCCAGCAGCTTGGTCGAGGGCGCAGAGACCCAGTACTTC. Protein sequence: CASSLVEGAETQYF.

This clonotype was observed at least ten times. The chain carries TRBV20-1 and TRBJ1-2, with TRBD1 as a possible D gene (6 bases). Germline assignment: CDR1 DFQATT and CDR2 SNEGSKA (reference sequence). Trimming took 6 bases from V and 0 from J, leaving 14 bases between them. The CDR3 is made up of 14 amino acids. The DNA for the CDR3 is TGCAGTGCCGCACAGGGAACGGCTAACTATGGCTACACCTTC. Its protein product is CSAAQGTANYGYTF.

CDR3 in amino acids: CASSVGSLVFTDTQYF. The DNA for the CDR3 is TGTGCCAGCAGCGTAGGGTCCCTGGTTTTCACAGATACGCAGTATTTT. The chain uses TRBV9 and TRBJ2-3; D is uncertain. Germline V lookup: CDR1 SGDLS, CDR2 YYNGEE. The V end lost 0 bases, the J end lost 2 bases, and 13 bases lay between the germline ends. The CDR3 is 16 residues long.

This clonotype was seen a handful of times. The chain combines TRBV6-5 with TRBJ1-1; D perhaps matches TRBD1 (5 bases). V was shortened by 5 bases and J by 2 bases, with 12 bases between the two germline ends. This CDR3 has 14 amino acids. CDR1 is MNHEY and CDR2 is SVGAGI in the germline V gene. CDR3 protein: CASSPRGHNTEAFF. The CDR3 nucleotides read TGTGCCAGCAGTCCCCGAGGACACAACACTGAAGCTTTCTTT.

This clonotype has only a few counts. The chain recombines TRBV5-1 with TRBJ2-7; weak D call: TRBD1 (6 bases). The germline gives CDR1 SGHRS, CDR2 YFSETQ. Trimming left V 0 bases short and J 2 bases short, with 12 bases between. The CDR3 runs to 15 residues. This CDR3 reads CASSLARTVAYEQYF. Here the CDR3 DNA reads TGCGCCAGCAGCTTGGCCCGGACAGTGGCCTACGAGCAGTACTTC.

J is TRBJ1-2 and V is TRBV6-1; D is undetermined. Deletions cut 4 bases from V and 8 bases from J, with 17 bases between. Germline loops: CDR1 MNHNS, CDR2 SASEGT. The length of the CDR3 is 14 residues. Written as DNA, the CDR3 is TGTGCCAGCAGTGCGTGGACGGGGAAGGGAGGCTACACCTTC. Its protein product is CASSAWTGKGGYTF.

This clonotype was observed a few times. The chain joins TRBV7-8 to TRBJ2-5; the match to TRBD1 covers 9 bases. The ends lost 5 bases at V and 2 bases at J; junction bases unmatched: 6. The length of the CDR3 is 15 residues. CDR1 SGHVS and CDR2 FQNEAQ come from the germline V gene. The CDR3 loop reads CASSQNRGLQETQYF. The CDR3 DNA reads TGTGCCAGCAGCCAAAACAGGGGGCTGCAAGAGACCCAGTACTTC.

This chain connects TRBV4-1 to TRBJ2-7; TRBD1 agrees at 10 bases. CDR3 length: 17 residues. Germline V lookup: CDR1 MGHRA, CDR2 YSYEKL. J lost 3 bases, V lost 0 bases, and 8 bases had no gene match. CDR3 DNA sequence: TGCGCCAGCAGCCAAGACCACACGACAGGGGGCGTCTACGAGCAGTACGTC. It translates to CASSQDHTTGGVYEQYV.